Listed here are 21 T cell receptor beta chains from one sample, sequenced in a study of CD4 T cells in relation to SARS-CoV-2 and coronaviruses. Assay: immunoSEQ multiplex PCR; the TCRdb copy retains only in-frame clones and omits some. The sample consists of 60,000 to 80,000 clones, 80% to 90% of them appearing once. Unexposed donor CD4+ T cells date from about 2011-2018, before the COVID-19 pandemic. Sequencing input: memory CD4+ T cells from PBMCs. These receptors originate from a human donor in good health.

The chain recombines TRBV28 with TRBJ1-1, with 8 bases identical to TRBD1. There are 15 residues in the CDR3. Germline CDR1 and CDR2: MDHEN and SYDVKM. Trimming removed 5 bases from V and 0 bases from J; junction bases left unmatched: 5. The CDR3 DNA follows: TGTGCCAGCAGTCCTCCAGGGGGCGTGAACACTGAAGCTTTCTTT. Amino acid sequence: CASSPPGGVNTEAFF. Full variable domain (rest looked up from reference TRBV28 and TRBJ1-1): DVKVTQSSRYLVKRTGEKVFLECVQDMDHENMFWYRQDPGLGLRLIYFSYDVKMKEKGDIPEGYSVSREKKERFSLILESASTNQTSMYLCASSPPGGVNTEAFFGQGTRLTVV.

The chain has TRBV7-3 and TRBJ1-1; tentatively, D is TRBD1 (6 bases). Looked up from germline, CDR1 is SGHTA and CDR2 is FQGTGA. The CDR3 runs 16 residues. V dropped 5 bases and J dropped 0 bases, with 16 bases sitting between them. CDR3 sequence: CASSQNRVSMNTEAFF. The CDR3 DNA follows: TGTGCCAGCAGCCAAAACAGGGTTTCCATGAACACTGAAGCTTTCTTT. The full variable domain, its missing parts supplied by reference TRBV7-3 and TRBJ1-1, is GAGVSQTPSNKVTEKGKYVELRCDPISGHTALYWYRQSLGQGPEFLIYFQGTGAADDSGLPNDRFFAVRPEGSVSTLKIQRTERGDSAVYLCASSQNRVSMNTEAFFGQGTRLTVV.

The CDR3 DNA follows: TGCGCCAGCAGCGGGGCAGGAGGCTCGGTTCCTGAAGCTTTCTTT. This gives the protein CASSGAGGSVPEAFF. The V and J genes are TRBV5-1 and TRBJ1-1, with a tentative D call TRBD1 (5 bases). V was shortened by 4 bases and J by 6 bases, with 19 bases between the two germline ends. CDR3 length equals 15 residues. Per germline, CDR1 SGHRS and CDR2 YFSETQ.

The CDR3 DNA sequence: TGTGCCAGCAGCCCAAGGTCCAGGAGGACCTACGAGCAGTACTTC. It encodes CASSPRSRRTYEQYF. The V call is TRBV11-2, the J call TRBJ2-7, with D possibly being TRBD2 (5 bases). This CDR3 region has 15 residues. Trimming removed 5 bases at V and 2 bases at J, with 16 bases between. Germline V CDR1 and CDR2: SGHAT, FQNNGV.

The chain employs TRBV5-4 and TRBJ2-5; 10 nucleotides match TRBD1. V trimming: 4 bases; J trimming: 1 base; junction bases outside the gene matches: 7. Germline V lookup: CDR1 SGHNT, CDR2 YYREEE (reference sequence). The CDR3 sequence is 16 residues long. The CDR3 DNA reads TGTGCCAGCAGCCTCCCGACAGGGGGCTCCCAAGAGACCCAGTACTTC. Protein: CASSLPTGGSQETQYF.

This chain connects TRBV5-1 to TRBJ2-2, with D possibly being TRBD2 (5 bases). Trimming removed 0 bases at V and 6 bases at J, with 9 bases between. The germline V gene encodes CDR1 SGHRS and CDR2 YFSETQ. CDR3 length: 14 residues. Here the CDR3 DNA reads TGCGCCAGCAGCTTGGTTTCCGGGGCCGGGGAGCTGTTTTTT. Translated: CASSLVSGAGELFF.

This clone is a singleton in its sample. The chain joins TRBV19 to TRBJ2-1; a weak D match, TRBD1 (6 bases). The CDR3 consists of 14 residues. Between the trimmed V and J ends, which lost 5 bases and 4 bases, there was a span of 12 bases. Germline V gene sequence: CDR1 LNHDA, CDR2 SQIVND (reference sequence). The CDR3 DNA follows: TGTGCCAGTAGTGCCTTGGACAGATACAATGAGCAGTTCTTC. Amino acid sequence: CASSALDRYNEQFF.

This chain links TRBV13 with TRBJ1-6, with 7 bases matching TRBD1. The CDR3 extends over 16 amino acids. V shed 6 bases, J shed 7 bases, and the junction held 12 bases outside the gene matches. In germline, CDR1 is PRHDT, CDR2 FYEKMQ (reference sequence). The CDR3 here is CASRAWDRHWNSPLHF. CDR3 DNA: TGTGCCAGCAGGGCTTGGGACAGACACTGGAATTCACCCCTCCACTTT.

The CDR3 DNA reads as TGTGCCAGCAGCTTGGTGGGGCCTCCCGCGGGAAGAAACTATGGCTACACCTTC. It yields the protein CASSLVGPPAGRNYGYTF. The chain has TRBV5-8 and TRBJ1-2; possibly TRBD1 for D (5 bases). V was cut by 0 bases and J by 2 bases, with 20 bases left in between. Germline V CDR1 and CDR2: SGHTS, YDEGEE. This CDR3 has 18 residues. Full variable domain (missing parts from reference TRBV5-8 and TRBJ1-2): EAGVTQSPTHLIKTRGQQATLRCSPISGHTSVYWYQQALGLGLQFLLWYDEGEERNRGNFPPRFSGRQFPNYSSELNVNALELEDSALYLCASSLVGPPAGRNYGYTFGSGTRLTVV.

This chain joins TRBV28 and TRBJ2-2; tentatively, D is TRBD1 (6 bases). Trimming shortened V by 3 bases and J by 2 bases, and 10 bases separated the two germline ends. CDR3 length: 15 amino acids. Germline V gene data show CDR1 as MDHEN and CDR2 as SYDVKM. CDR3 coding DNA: TGTGCCAGCAGTTTGGAAGGGGGTAACACCGGGGAGCTGTTTTTT. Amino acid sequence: CASSLEGGNTGELFF.

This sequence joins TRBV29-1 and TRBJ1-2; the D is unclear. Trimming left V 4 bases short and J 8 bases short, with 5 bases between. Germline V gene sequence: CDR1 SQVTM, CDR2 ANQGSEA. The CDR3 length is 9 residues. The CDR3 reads CSVVEGYTF. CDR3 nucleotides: TGCAGCGTTGTCGAAGGCTACACCTTC.

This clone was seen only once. The CDR3 DNA is TGTGCCAGCAGTGATGAGGTAGTGGGGGGGGAAAACATTCAGTACTTC. Protein: CASSDEVVGGENIQYF. The chain uses TRBV2 and TRBJ2-4, with TRBD2 matching 7 bases. The CDR3 loop spans 16 amino acids. CDR1 and CDR2 (germline): SNHLY, FYNNEI. V shed 3 bases, J shed 5 bases, and the junction held 10 bases outside the gene matches.

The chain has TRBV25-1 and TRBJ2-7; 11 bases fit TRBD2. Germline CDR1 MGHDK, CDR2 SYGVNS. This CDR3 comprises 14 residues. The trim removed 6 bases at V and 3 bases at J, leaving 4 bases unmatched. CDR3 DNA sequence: TGTGCCAGCAGGACTAGCGGGATAGTCTACGAGCAGTACTTC. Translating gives CASRTSGIVYEQYF.

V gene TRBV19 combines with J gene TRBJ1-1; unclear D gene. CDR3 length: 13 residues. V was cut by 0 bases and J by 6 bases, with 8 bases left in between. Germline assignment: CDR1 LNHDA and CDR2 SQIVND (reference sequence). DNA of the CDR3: TGTGCCAGTAGTATAGATACGGGGTCTGAAGCTTTCTTT. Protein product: CASSIDTGSEAFF.

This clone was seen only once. The CDR3 DNA sequence: TGTGCCAGCAGCTTACGGGCGGGACAGGGGTATTCTGAAGCTTTCTTT. Its protein is CASSLRAGQGYSEAFF. The rearrangement links TRBV7-3 to TRBJ1-1; TRBD1 matches 10 bases. Germline V gives CDR1 SGHTA, CDR2 FQGTGA. The V gene end was trimmed by 2 bases and the J gene end by 6 bases; junction bases not matched to a gene: 9. The CDR3 totals 16 residues.

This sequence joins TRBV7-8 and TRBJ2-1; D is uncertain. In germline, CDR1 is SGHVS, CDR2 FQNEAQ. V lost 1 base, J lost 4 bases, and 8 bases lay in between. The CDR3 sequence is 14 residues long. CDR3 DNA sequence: TGTGCCAGCAGCTTAGTCAAGGTTTACAATGAGCAGTTCTTC. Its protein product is CASSLVKVYNEQFF.

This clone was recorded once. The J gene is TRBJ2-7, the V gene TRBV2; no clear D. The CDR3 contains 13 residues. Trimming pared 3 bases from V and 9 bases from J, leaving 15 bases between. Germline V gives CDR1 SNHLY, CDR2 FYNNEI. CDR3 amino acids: CASSDYSRVGQYF. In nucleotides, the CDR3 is TGTGCCAGCAGTGATTACAGTCGGGTCGGGCAGTACTTC.

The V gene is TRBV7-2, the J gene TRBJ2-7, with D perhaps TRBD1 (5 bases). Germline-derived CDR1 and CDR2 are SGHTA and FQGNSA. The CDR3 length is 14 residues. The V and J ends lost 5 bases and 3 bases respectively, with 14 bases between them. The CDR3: CASSPRQSYYEQYF. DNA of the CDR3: TGTGCCAGCAGCCCCCGACAGAGCTACTACGAGCAGTACTTC.

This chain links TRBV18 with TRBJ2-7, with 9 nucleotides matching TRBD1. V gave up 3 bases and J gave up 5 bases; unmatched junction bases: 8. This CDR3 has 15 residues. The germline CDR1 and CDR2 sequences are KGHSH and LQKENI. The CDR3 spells CASSPRGQGYNEQYF. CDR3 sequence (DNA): TGTGCCAGCTCACCCCGAGGACAGGGGTACAACGAGCAGTACTTC.

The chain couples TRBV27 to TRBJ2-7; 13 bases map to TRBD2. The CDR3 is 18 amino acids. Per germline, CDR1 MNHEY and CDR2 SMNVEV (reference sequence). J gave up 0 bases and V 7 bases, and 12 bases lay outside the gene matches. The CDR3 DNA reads TGTGCCAGCACCTCCTTGACTAGCGGGGGGCCTACCTCCTACGAGCAGTACTTC. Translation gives CASTSLTSGGPTSYEQYF.

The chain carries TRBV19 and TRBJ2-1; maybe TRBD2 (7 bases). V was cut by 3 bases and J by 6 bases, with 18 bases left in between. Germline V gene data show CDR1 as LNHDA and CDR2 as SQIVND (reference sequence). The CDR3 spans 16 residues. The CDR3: CASSISGRGGSNEQFF. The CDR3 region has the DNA TGTGCCAGTAGTATCAGTGGGAGGGGGGGCAGCAATGAGCAGTTCTTC.